The source of this T cell receptor beta chain is a study of blood T cell repertoires in COVID-19. Germline V CDR1 and CDR2: SGHVS, FNYEAQ. CDR3 size: 14 residues. The V gene lost 5 bases and the J gene lost 7 bases, with 17 bases spanning the gap. Using immunoSEQ multiplex PCR, the repertoire was profiled, and TCRdb retains in-frame clones only, with some absent. The table has tens of thousands of clones, about nine tenths seen once; the top ten hold about 3.5%. Source material: peripheral blood. The rearrangement links TRBV7-6 to TRBJ2-5; D might be TRBD2 (5 bases). This receptor was identified in a man in his fifties with active COVID-19. The CDR3 DNA is TGTGCCAGCAGCCCAGCCCCCCTTGAGGGGACCCAGTACTTC. It specifies CASSPAPLEGTQYF.